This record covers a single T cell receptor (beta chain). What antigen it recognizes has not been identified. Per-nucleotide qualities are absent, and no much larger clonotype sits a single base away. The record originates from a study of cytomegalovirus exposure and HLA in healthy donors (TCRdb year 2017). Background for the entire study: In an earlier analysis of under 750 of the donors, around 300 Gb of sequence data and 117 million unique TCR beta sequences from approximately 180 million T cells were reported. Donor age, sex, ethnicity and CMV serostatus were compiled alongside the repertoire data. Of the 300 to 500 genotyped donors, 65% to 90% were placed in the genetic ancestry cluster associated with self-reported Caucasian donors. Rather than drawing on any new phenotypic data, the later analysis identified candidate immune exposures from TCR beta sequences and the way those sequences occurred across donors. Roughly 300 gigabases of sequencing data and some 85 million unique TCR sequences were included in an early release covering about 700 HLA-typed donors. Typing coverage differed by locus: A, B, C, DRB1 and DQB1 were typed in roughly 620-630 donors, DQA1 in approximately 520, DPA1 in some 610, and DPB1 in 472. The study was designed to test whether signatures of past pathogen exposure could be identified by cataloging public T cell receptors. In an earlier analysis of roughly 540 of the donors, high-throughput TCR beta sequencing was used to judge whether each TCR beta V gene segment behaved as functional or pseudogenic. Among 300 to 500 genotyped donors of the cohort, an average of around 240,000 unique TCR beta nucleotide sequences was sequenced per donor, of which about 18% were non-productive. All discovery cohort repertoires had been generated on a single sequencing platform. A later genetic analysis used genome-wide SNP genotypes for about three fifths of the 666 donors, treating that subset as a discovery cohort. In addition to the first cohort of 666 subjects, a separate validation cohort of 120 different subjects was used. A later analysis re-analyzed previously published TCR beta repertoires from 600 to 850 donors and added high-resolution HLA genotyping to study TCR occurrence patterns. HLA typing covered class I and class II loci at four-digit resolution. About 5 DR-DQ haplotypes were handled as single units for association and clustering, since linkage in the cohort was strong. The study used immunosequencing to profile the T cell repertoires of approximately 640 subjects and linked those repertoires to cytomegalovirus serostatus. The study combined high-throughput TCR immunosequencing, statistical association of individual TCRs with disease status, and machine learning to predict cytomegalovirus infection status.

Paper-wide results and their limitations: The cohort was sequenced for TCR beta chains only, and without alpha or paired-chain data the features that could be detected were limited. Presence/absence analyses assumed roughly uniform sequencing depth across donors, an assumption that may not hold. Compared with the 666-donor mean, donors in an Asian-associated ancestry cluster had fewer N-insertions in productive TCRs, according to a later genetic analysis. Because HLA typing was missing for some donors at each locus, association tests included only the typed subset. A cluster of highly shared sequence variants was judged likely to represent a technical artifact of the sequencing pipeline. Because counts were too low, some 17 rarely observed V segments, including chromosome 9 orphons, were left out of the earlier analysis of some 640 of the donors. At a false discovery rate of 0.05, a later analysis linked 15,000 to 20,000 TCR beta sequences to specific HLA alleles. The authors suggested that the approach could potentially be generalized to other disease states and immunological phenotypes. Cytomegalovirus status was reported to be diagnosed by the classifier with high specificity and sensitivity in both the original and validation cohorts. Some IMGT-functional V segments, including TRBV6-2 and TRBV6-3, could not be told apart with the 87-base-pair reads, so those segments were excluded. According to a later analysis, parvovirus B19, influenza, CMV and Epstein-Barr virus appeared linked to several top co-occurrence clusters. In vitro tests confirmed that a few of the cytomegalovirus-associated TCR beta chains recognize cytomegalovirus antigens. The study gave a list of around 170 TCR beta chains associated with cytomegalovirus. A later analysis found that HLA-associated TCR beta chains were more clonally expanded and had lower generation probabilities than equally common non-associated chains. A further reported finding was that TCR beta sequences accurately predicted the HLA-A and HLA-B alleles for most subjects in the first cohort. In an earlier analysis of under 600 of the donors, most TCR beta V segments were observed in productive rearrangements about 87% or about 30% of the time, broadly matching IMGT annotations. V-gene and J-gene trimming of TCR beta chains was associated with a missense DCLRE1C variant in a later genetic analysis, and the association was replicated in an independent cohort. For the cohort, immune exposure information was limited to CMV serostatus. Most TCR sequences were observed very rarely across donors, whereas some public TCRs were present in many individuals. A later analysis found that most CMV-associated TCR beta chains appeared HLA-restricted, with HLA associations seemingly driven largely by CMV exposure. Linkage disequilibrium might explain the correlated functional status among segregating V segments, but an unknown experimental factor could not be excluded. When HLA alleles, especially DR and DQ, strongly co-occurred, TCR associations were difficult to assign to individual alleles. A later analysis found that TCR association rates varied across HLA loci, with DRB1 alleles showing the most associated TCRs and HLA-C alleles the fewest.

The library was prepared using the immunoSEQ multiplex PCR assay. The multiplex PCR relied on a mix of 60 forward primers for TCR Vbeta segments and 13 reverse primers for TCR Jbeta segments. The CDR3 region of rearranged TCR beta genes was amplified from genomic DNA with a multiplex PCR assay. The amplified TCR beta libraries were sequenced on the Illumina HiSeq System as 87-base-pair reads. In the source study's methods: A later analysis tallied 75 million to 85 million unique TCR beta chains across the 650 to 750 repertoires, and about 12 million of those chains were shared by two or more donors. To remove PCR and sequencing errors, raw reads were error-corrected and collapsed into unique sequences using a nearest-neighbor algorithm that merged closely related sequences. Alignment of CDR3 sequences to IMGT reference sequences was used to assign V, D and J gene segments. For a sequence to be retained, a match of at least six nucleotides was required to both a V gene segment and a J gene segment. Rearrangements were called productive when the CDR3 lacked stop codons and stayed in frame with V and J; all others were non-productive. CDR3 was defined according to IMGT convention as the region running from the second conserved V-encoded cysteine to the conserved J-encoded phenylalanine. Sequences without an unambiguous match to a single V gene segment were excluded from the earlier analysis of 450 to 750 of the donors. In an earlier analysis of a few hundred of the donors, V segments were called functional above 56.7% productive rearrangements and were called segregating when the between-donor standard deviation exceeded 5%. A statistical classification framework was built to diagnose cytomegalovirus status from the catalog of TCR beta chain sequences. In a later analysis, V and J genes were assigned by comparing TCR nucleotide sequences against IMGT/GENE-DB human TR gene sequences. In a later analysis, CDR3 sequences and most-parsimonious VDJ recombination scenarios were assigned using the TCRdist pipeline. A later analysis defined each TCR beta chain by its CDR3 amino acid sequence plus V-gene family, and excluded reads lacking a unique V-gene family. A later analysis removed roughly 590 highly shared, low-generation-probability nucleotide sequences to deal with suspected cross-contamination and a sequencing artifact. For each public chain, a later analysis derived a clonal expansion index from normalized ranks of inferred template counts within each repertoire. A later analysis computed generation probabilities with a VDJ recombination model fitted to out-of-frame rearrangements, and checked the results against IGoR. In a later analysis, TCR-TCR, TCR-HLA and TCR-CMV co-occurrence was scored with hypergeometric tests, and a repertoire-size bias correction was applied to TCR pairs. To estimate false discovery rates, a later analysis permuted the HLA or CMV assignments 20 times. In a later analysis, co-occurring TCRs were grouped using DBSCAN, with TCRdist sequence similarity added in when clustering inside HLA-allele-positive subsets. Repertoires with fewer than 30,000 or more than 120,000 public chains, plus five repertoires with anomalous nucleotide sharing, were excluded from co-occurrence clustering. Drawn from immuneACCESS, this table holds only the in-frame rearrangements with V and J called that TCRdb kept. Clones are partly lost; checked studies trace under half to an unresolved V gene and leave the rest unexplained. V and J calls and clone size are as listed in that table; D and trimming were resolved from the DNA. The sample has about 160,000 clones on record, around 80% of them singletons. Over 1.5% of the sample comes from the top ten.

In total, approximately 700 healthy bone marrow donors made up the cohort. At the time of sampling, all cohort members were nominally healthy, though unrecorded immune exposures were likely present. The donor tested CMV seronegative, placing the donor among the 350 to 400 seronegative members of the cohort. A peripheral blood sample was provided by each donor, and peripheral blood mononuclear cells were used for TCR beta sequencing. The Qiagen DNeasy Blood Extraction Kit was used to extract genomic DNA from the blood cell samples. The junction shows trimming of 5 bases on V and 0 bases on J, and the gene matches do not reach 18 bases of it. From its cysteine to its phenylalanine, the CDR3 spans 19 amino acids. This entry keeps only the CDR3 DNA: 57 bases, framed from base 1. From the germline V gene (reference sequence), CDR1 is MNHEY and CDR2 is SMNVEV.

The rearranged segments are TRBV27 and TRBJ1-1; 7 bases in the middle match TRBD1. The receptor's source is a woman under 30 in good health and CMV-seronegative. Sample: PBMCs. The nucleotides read TGTGCCAGCAGTAGACGGACAGGTAGGGTTCCTCTTATGAACACTGAAGCTTTCTTT. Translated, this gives CASSRRTGRVPLMNTEAFF.